The 23 T cell receptor beta chains below were found in one sample sequenced in a study of T cells in localized non-small cell lung cancer (dated by TCRdb to the early 2020s). Library construction relied on the immunoSEQ multiplex PCR assay. The table was pulled from immuneACCESS by TCRdb, which kept in-frame rearrangements only. Such tables lose some clones; where checked, under half of the loss comes from unresolved V genes, and the rest has no known cause. The sample table records approximately 11,000 clones; approximately 50% of these occur just once. Approximately 4.2% of the sample belongs to the ten largest clones. This specimen consisted of lymph node tissue, obtained before any cancer treatment. All receptors come from a woman aged 40-69 years with stage II squamous cell lung carcinoma.

The table lists this clone with a few counts. The J gene is TRBJ1-5, the V gene TRBV9, with 9 bases aligning to TRBD1. Germline CDR1 reads SGDLS; CDR2 reads YYNGEE. The CDR3 runs 15 residues. V shed 3 bases and J 4 bases; nucleotides not matched to a gene: 5. The CDR3 DNA sequence: TGTGCCAGCAGCGGGGGACAGGGAGTGAATCAGCCCCAGCATTTT. As protein: CASSGGQGVNQPQHF.

This sequence joins TRBV11-3 and TRBJ1-4; possible D gene TRBD1, 5 bases. CDR1 SGHNT and CDR2 YENEEA come from the germline V gene. This CDR3 spans 15 amino acids. Trimming removed 5 bases from V and 8 bases from J, with 18 bases in between. The CDR3 loop reads CASSTPRDYREKLFF. The CDR3 DNA is TGTGCCAGCAGCACGCCACGGGACTACAGGGAAAAACTGTTTTTT.

The sample holds a few counts of this clone. V usage is TRBV6-8 and J usage is TRBJ2-1; 7 bases line up with TRBD2. Germline loops: CDR1 MNHGY, CDR2 SAAAGT. The CDR3 covers 16 residues. V lost 6 bases to trimming and J lost 0 bases; unmatched junction nucleotides: 8. CDR3 sequence (DNA): TGTGCCAGCAGGCCTTCCGGCGGGAGCTCCTACAATGAGCAGTTCTTC. Translated, it gives CASRPSGGSSYNEQFF.

The V gene is TRBV6-8, the J gene TRBJ1-5; D might be TRBD1 (5 bases). V was cut by 9 bases and J by 6 bases, with 12 bases left in between. Germline CDR1 reads MNHGY; CDR2 reads SAAAGT. CDR3 size: 12 residues. The CDR3 DNA sequence: TGTGCCAGGGTCGGGGGGGGTCAGCCCCAGCATTTT. Its translation: CARVGGGQPQHF.

J is TRBJ1-4 and V is TRBV28; 7 bases map to TRBD1. Germline V gene lookup returns CDR1 MDHEN and CDR2 SYDVKM. J was trimmed by 6 bases and V by 2 bases; bases with no gene match: 3. The CDR3 totals 14 residues. This chain's CDR3 is CASSLRGGDEKLFF. CDR3 sequence (DNA): TGTGCCAGCAGTTTAAGAGGGGGCGATGAAAAACTGTTTTTT.

The chain recombines TRBV6-7 with TRBJ1-4; D gene uncertain. TRBV6-7 is designated an ORF whose function remains uncertain. Trimming shortened V by 5 bases and J by 0 bases, and 10 bases separated the two germline ends. This CDR3 region has 15 residues. CDR3 nucleotides: TGTGCCAGCAGTCGCTACCAGGCAACTAATGAAAAACTGTTTTTT. Protein: CASSRYQATNEKLFF.

This clone was found a few times. The V call is TRBV11-3, the J call TRBJ2-2; no clear D. This CDR3 comprises 15 residues. Germline V gives CDR1 SGHNT, CDR2 YENEEA. Trimming took 8 bases from V and 0 from J, leaving 13 bases between them. DNA for the CDR3: TGTGCCAGCCGGATGGCGGTGGCGAACACCGGGGAGCTGTTTTTT. This encodes CASRMAVANTGELFF.

The CDR3 sequence is CASSLTGTGEYEQYF. CDR3 nucleotides: TGTGCCAGCAGTCTTACCGGGACAGGAGAGTACGAGCAGTACTTC. V gene TRBV6-8 combines with J gene TRBJ2-7; 8 bases match TRBD1. The length of the CDR3 is 15 residues. Germline assignment: CDR1 MNHGY and CDR2 SAAAGT. Unmatched junction bases numbered 10, after V lost 5 bases and J lost 4 bases.

This clone was detected a few times. The rearrangement uses TRBV11-3 and TRBJ1-1; 10 bases align to TRBD1. Trimming at V came to 5 bases and at J to 0 bases, leaving 6 bases not matched to a gene. The CDR3 extends over 16 amino acids. CDR1 is SGHNT and CDR2 is YENEEA in the germline V gene. CDR3 sequence reads: CASSAPGQGMNTEAFF. CDR3 bases: TGTGCCAGCAGCGCTCCGGGACAGGGGATGAACACTGAAGCTTTCTTT.

The J gene is TRBJ2-2, the V gene TRBV14, with TRBD1 as a possible D gene (5 bases). Looked up from germline, CDR1 is SGHDN and CDR2 is FVKESK. The V gene lost 1 base and the J gene lost 6 bases, with 15 bases spanning the gap. CDR3 length: 16 residues. In DNA form, the CDR3 reads TGTGCCAGCAGCCAAGGCCCCGGAAGGGGCGCCGGGGAGCTGTTTTTT. It is translated as CASSQGPGRGAGELFF.

This clone came up a few times. The rearrangement links TRBV6-8 to TRBJ1-6; D is ambiguous. CDR3 length: 12 amino acids. V was cut by 5 bases and J by 9 bases, with 8 bases left in between. Germline CDR1 MNHGY, CDR2 SAAAGT. Here the CDR3 DNA reads TGTGCCAGCAGTGAGCCTAGTTCACCCCTCCACTTT. It translates to CASSEPSSPLHF.

The chain uses TRBV28 and TRBJ2-4; D is possibly TRBD2 (6 bases). The V gene lost 6 bases and the J gene lost 0 bases, with 15 bases spanning the gap. Germline V CDR1 and CDR2: MDHEN, SYDVKM. The CDR3 is made up of 16 amino acids. CDR3 region: CASRDYSGVAKNIQYF. DNA of the CDR3: TGTGCCAGCAGGGACTATAGCGGTGTAGCCAAAAACATTCAGTACTTC.

This clone was picked up a small number of times. V and J are TRBV9 and TRBJ2-2, with TRBD2 matching over 8 bases. The CDR3 sequence is 16 residues long. V shed 4 bases and J 9 bases; nucleotides not matched to a gene: 14. Germline V CDR1 and CDR2: SGDLS, YYNGEE. In DNA form, the CDR3 reads TGTGCCAGCAGCTACAATCTCCGGGAGGGCCGAAGGGAGCTGTTTTTT. Its protein product is CASSYNLREGRRELFF.

The V and J genes are TRBV5-1 and TRBJ2-1; perhaps TRBD2 as D (6 bases). The CDR3 covers 17 residues. Per germline, CDR1 SGHRS and CDR2 YFSETQ. Trimming left V 0 bases short and J 1 base short, with 14 bases between. The CDR3 spells CASSLVGGTRSYNEQFF. CDR3 sequence (DNA): TGCGCCAGCAGCTTGGTGGGGGGTACAAGGTCCTACAATGAGCAGTTCTTC.

The chain combines TRBV28 with TRBJ1-1; D may be TRBD1 (5 bases). This CDR3 is 13 amino acids long. The germline V and J ends were trimmed by 6 bases and 1 base, with 9 bases remaining between them. CDR1 is MDHEN and CDR2 is SYDVKM in the germline V gene. Here the CDR3 reads CASRPTGNTEAFF. The CDR3, as DNA: TGTGCCAGCAGACCCACAGGGAACACTGAAGCTTTCTTT.

The genes are TRBV6-8 and TRBJ2-7; a possible D gene is TRBD1 (5 bases). The CDR3 length is 14 residues. V was pared by 6 bases and J by 2 bases, with 14 bases between. The germline V gene has CDR1 MNHGY and CDR2 SAAAGT. CDR3 loop: CASRAVRATYEQYF. CDR3 coding DNA: TGTGCCAGCAGAGCAGTCAGGGCTACCTACGAGCAGTACTTC.

By sample share, this clone is medium-sized (0.01 to 0.1%). This chain connects TRBV11-3 to TRBJ2-7, with 12 positions matching TRBD1. The CDR3 covers 17 residues. V dropped 3 bases and J dropped 5; count of bases not matched to a gene: 11. Germline V gene sequence: CDR1 SGHNT, CDR2 YENEEA. CDR3 DNA sequence: TGTGCCAGCAGCTTGGGTCTTAGGGGACAGGGGGCCAACGAGCAGTACTTC. This codes for CASSLGLRGQGANEQYF.

The V gene is TRBV19, the J gene TRBJ1-5, with 9 bases fitting TRBD1. Looked up from germline, CDR1 is LNHDA and CDR2 is SQIVND (reference sequence). V shed 4 bases and J 6 bases; nucleotides not matched to a gene: 7. The CDR3 has 15 residues. The CDR3: CASSRGQGISQPQHF. CDR3 nucleotide sequence: TGTGCCAGTAGTAGGGGACAGGGTATCAGTCAGCCCCAGCATTTT.

The J gene is TRBJ2-3, the V gene TRBV19; perhaps TRBD2 as D (6 bases). Trimming cost V 10 bases and J 3 bases, with 11 bases left between them. CDR1 and CDR2 (germline): LNHDA, SQIVND (reference sequence). There are 12 residues in the CDR3. CDR3: CATRGGTDTQYF. The CDR3 DNA follows: TGTGCCACGCGGGGCGGAACAGATACGCAGTATTTT.

The chain recombines TRBV30 with TRBJ1-4; TRBD1 matches 7 bases. V dropped 1 base and J dropped 7; count of bases not matched to a gene: 3. The CDR3 has 13 amino acids. Germline V gene lookup returns CDR1 GTSNPN and CDR2 SVGIG (reference sequence). In nucleotides, the CDR3 is TGTGCCTGGAGTGGACAGGGTTCTGAAAAACTGTTTTTT. The encoded protein is CAWSGQGSEKLFF.

V and J are TRBV5-1 and TRBJ2-1, with 10 bases aligning to TRBD2. CDR3 length equals 15 residues. In germline, CDR1 is SGHRS, CDR2 YFSETQ. V gave up 0 bases and J gave up 6 bases; unmatched junction bases: 3. The CDR3 region is CASSLVSGRANEQFF. Written as DNA, the CDR3 is TGCGCCAGCAGCTTGGTAAGCGGGAGGGCCAATGAGCAGTTCTTC.

The chain recombines TRBV30 with TRBJ2-6; D gene uncertain. The length of the CDR3 is 15 residues. With 2 bases removed from V and 1 base from J, the gap between germline ends came to 9 bases. Germline-derived CDR1 and CDR2 are GTSNPN and SVGIG (reference sequence). CDR3 in DNA: TGTGCCTGGAGTCGCATGGGTTCTGGGGCCAACGTCCTGACTTTC. Its translation is CAWSRMGSGANVLTF.

The genes are TRBV15 and TRBJ1-1; no clear D. Germline V gives CDR1 LNHNV, CDR2 YYDKDF (reference sequence). Deletions cut 3 bases from V and 1 base from J, with 9 bases between. The CDR3 consists of 14 residues. The CDR3 bases are TGTGCCACCAGCAGGCACGGCAAGAACACTGAAGCTTTCTTT. Protein: CATSRHGKNTEAFF.